This T cell receptor (beta chain) emerged from a study of blood T cell repertoires in COVID-19. About the study: Acute and convalescent COVID-19 specimens originated in the United States, Italy and Spain. From T cells, B-cell-depleted T cells, or PBMCs came the material, which was cDNA or gDNA.

This CDR3 is 15 amino acids long. CDR1 and CDR2 from the germline V gene are LNHDA and SQIVND (reference sequence). V lost 3 bases and J lost 0; bases outside the gene matches: 2. As originally analysed: Reference gene primers were amplified, and this amplification served to estimate nucleated cell counts. TCRdb's copy holds only in-frame clones and misses some; the assay was immunoSEQ multiplex PCR. The DNA gave D and trimming, while V, J and clone size come from that table. The sample lists approximately 200,000 clones, around 86% occurring once. The sample comprised peripheral blood. The chain is built from TRBV19 and TRBJ1-3; 7 bases align to TRBD1. The clonotype originates from a woman aged 30 to 39 with active or convalescent COVID-19. The CDR3 here is CASSIDRASGNTIYF. In nucleotides, the CDR3 is TGTGCCAGTAGTATCGACAGGGCCTCTGGAAACACCATATATTTT. Full variable domain (missing parts from reference TRBV19 and TRBJ1-3): DGGITQSPKYLFRKEGQNVTLSCEQNLNHDAMYWYRQDPGQGLRLIYYSQIVNDFQKGDIAEGYSVSREKKESFPLTVTSAQKNPTAFYLCASSIDRASGNTIYFGEGSWLTVV.